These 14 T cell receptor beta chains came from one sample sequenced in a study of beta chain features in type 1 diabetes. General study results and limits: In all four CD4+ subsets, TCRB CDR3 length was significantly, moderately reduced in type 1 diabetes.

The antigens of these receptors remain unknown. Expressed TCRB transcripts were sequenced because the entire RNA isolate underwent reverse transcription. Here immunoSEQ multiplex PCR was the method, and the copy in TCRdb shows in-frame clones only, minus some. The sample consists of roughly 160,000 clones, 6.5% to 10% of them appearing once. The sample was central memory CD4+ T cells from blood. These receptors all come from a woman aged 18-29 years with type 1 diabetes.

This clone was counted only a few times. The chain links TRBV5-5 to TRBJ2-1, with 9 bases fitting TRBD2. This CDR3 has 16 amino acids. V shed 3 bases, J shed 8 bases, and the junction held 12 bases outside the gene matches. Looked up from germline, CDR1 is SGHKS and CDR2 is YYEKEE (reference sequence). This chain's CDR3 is CASSWRTSAHSYEQFF. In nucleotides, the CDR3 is TGTGCCAGCAGCTGGAGGACTAGCGCTCATAGCTATGAGCAGTTCTTC.

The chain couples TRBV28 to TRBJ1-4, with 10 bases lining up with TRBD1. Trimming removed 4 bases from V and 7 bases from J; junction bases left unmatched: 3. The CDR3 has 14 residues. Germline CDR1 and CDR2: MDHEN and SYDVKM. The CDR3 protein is CASSSTGGAEKLFF. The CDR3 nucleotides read TGTGCCAGCAGTTCGACAGGGGGCGCTGAAAAACTGTTTTTT.

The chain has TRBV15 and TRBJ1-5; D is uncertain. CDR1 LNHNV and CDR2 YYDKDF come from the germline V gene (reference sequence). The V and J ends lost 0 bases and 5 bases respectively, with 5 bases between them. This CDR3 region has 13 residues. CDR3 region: CATSRDLDQPQHF. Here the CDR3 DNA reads TGTGCCACCAGCAGAGACTTAGATCAGCCCCAGCATTTT.

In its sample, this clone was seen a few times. The CDR3 DNA reads TGTGCCTGGACTTACCGGGACAGGAAATACTATGGCTACACCTTC. Residues: CAWTYRDRKYYGYTF. The chain employs TRBV30 and TRBJ1-2; 8 bases are a match to TRBD1. The CDR3 extends over 15 amino acids. Germline loops: CDR1 GTSNPN, CDR2 SVGIG (reference sequence). Trimming took 4 bases from V and 3 from J; bases not matched to a gene: 10.

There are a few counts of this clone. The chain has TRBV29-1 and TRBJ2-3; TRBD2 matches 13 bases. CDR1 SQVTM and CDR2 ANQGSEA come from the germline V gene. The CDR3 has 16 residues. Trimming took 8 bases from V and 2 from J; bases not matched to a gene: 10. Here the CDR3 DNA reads TGCAGCACACCCGGGACTAGCGGGACGTCCACAGATACGCAGTATTTT. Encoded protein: CSTPGTSGTSTDTQYF.

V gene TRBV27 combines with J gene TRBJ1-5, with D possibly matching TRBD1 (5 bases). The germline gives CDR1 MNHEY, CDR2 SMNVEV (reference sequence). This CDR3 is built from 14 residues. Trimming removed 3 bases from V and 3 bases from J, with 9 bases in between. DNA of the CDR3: TGTGCCAGCAGTTTGGAGGGGATCAATCAGCCCCAGCATTTT. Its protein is CASSLEGINQPQHF.

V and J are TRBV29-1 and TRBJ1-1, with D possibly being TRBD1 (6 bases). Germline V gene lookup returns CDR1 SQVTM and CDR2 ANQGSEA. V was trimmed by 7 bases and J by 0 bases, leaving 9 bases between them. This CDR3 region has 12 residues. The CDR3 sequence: CSADRMNTEAFF. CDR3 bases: TGCAGCGCGGACAGAATGAACACTGAAGCTTTCTTT.

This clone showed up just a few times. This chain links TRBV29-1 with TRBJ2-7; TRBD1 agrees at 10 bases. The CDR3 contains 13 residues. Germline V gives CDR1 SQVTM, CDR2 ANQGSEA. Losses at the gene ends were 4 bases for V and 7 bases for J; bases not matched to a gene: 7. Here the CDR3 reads CSVGGGQGGEQYF. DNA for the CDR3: TGCAGCGTTGGGGGTGGACAGGGGGGAGAGCAGTACTTC.

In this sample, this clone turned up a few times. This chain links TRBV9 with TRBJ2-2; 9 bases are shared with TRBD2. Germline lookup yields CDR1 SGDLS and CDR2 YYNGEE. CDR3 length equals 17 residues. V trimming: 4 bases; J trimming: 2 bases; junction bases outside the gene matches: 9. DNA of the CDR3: TGTGCCAGCAGCCCAGGAGCGGGAGGCGTCAACACCGGGGAGCTGTTTTTT. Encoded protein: CASSPGAGGVNTGELFF. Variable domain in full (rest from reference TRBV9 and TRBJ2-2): DSGVTQTPKHLITATGQRVTLRCSPRSGDLSVYWYQQSLDQGLQFLIQYYNGEERAKGNILERFSAQQFPDLHSELNLSSLELGDSALYFCASSPGAGGVNTGELFFGEGSRLTVL.

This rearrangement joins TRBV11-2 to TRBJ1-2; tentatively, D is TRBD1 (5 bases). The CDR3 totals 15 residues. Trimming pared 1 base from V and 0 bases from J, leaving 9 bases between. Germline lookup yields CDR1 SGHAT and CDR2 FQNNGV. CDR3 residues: CASSLAGIANYGYTF. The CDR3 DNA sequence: TGTGCCAGCAGCTTAGCAGGGATAGCTAACTATGGCTACACCTTC.

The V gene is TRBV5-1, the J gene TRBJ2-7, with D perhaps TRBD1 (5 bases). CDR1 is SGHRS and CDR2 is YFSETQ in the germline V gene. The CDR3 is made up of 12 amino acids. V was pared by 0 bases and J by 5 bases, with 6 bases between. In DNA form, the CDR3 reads TGCGCCAGCAGCTTGGACAGGCACGAGCAGTACTTC. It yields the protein CASSLDRHEQYF.

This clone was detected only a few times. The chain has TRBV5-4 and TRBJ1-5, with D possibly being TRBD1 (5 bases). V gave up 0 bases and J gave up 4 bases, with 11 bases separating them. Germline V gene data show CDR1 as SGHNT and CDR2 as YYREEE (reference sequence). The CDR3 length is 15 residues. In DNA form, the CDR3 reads TGTGCCAGCAGCTTGGGGGCAGGGAGGAATCAGCCCCAGCATTTT. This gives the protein CASSLGAGRNQPQHF.

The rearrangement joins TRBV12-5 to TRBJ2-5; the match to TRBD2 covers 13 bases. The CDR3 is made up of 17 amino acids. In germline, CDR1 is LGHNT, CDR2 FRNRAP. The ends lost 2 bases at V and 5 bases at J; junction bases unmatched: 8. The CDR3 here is CASGLYRTSGGRETQYF. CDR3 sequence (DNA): TGTGCTAGTGGTTTGTATCGGACTAGCGGGGGAAGGGAGACCCAGTACTTC.

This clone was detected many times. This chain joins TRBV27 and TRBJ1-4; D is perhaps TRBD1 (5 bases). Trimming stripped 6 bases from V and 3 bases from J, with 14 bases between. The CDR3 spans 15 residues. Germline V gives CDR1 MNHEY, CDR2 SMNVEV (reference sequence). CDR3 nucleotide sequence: TGTGCCAGCAGACGAAGACAGTCGGCTAATGAAAAACTGTTTTTT. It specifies CASRRRQSANEKLFF.